This entry lists 27 T cell receptor beta chains sequenced from one sample in a study of cytomegalovirus exposure and HLA in healthy donors. A multiplex PCR was run with 60 Vbeta primers and 13 Jbeta primers. Assay: immunoSEQ multiplex PCR; the TCRdb copy retains only in-frame clones and omits some. This table holds about 78,000 clones, approximately 84% found once. Sequenced input: PBMCs. These TCRs come from a woman in her forties or fifties in good health and CMV-seronegative.

The chain recombines TRBV6-1 with TRBJ2-3; D unclear. Deletions cut 6 bases from V and 1 base from J, with 11 bases between. Germline CDR1 is MNHNS and CDR2 is SASEGT. The CDR3 is 14 residues long. The CDR3 region has the DNA TGTGCCAGCAGGGTCGGTTACGGCACAGATACGCAGTATTTT. Its translation is CASRVGYGTDTQYF.

CDR3 protein: CASSFPGQGVGLAEAFF. In DNA, the CDR3 is TGTGCCAGCAGCTTCCCGGGACAGGGCGTTGGTTTGGCTGAAGCTTTCTTT. This sequence joins TRBV7-2 and TRBJ1-1, with 9 bases lining up with TRBD1. CDR1 and CDR2 (germline): SGHTA, FQGNSA. This CDR3 is built from 17 residues. With 3 bases clipped from V and 6 bases from J, the junction kept 14 bases outside the gene matches.

Comment on this clone: This may stem from a read error, because a much larger clone lies one nucleotide away. V and J are TRBV7-3 and TRBJ2-3; 8 nucleotides match TRBD2. The CDR3 consists of 14 residues. The V gene end was trimmed by 6 bases and the J gene end by 0 bases; junction bases not matched to a gene: 2. Germline values: CDR1 SGHTA, CDR2 FQGTGA. CDR3 loop: CASSERGSTDTQYF. The CDR3 region has the DNA TGTGCCAGCAGTGAGCGGGGGAGCACAGATACGCAGTATTTT.

V is TRBV14 and J is TRBJ1-2, with unresolved D. V was cut by 4 bases and J by 0 bases, with 6 bases left in between. This CDR3 region has 13 residues. Germline CDR1 reads SGHDN; CDR2 reads FVKESK. CDR3 loop: CASSLSTNYGYTF. The CDR3 DNA reads as TGTGCCAGCAGCCTGAGCACTAACTATGGCTACACCTTC.

This sequence joins TRBV19 and TRBJ1-5; possible D gene TRBD1, 6 bases. Germline lookup yields CDR1 LNHDA and CDR2 SQIVND (reference sequence). This CDR3 is 17 amino acids long. V was trimmed by 3 bases and J by 6 bases, leaving 21 bases between them. CDR3 DNA sequence: TGTGCCAGTAGTATTATCACAGGGCAGGGTTACGGTCAGCCCCAGCATTTT. The encoded protein is CASSIITGQGYGQPQHF.

V gene TRBV7-2 combines with J gene TRBJ2-3, with 7 bases identical to TRBD2. The CDR3 is made up of 15 amino acids. The V and J ends lost 2 bases and 6 bases, in that order; junction bases with no gene match: 8. Germline V gene lookup returns CDR1 SGHTA and CDR2 FQGNSA. CDR3: CASSLRTRGGDTQYF. CDR3 sequence (DNA): TGTGCCAGCAGCTTAAGGACTAGGGGAGGCGATACGCAGTATTTT.

This chain joins TRBV10-1 and TRBJ1-1; no clear D gene. Germline V gives CDR1 WNHNN, CDR2 SYGVQD (reference sequence). Trimming pared 0 bases from V and 1 base from J, leaving 12 bases between. The CDR3 is 16 amino acids. CDR3 nucleotide sequence: TGCGCCAGCAGTGAGTCGAACCCGACTAAGAACACTGAAGCTTTCTTT. Translation gives CASSESNPTKNTEAFF.

This chain links TRBV18 with TRBJ1-2, with D unclear. CDR3 length: 17 amino acids. V lost 3 bases and J lost 5, with 22 bases in between. Germline lookup yields CDR1 KGHSH and CDR2 LQKENI. As DNA, the CDR3 is TGTGCCAGCTCACCGCGCGAACCCCCAGAACTATATTATGGCTACACCTTC. Its protein is CASSPREPPELYYGYTF.

The chain has TRBV5-4 and TRBJ2-7; 8 bases match TRBD1. The CDR3 spans 14 residues. V lost 1 base and J lost 5; bases outside the gene matches: 5. Germline values: CDR1 SGHNT, CDR2 YYREEE (reference sequence). The CDR3 reads CASSLRQGANEQYF. The CDR3 nucleotides read TGTGCCAGCAGCTTGCGTCAGGGGGCGAACGAGCAGTACTTC.

This chain joins TRBV6-5 and TRBJ2-7; weak D call: TRBD1 (5 bases). With 2 bases removed from V and 0 bases from J, the gap between germline ends came to 8 bases. This CDR3 is 14 amino acids long. Germline V lookup: CDR1 MNHEY, CDR2 SVGAGI. The CDR3 here is CASSYNRFSYEQYF. The DNA of the CDR3 is TGTGCCAGCAGTTACAACAGGTTCTCCTACGAGCAGTACTTC.

V usage is TRBV5-1 and J usage is TRBJ2-1; 8 positions match TRBD2. Germline V CDR1 and CDR2: SGHRS, YFSETQ. V shed 4 bases, J shed 7 bases, and the junction held 7 bases outside the gene matches. This CDR3 comprises 14 residues. CDR3: CASSVGGGPNEQFF. CDR3 coding DNA: TGCGCCAGCAGCGTCGGGGGGGGGCCTAATGAGCAGTTCTTC.

This chain joins TRBV6-5 and TRBJ2-7; 7 bases agree with TRBD2. Per germline, CDR1 MNHEY and CDR2 SVGAGI. This CDR3 region has 13 residues. J lost 0 bases, V lost 5 bases, and 1 base had no gene match. The DNA of the CDR3 is TGTGCCAGCAGTATAGCGGGCTCCTACGAGCAGTACTTC. Translated: CASSIAGSYEQYF.

The chain has TRBV7-2 and TRBJ2-3, with a weak D call TRBD2 (5 bases). The V gene's germline CDR1 is SGHTA and CDR2 FQGNSA. The CDR3 sequence is 15 residues long. The V and J ends lost 5 bases and 2 bases respectively, with 14 bases between them. As DNA, the CDR3 is TGTGCCAGCAGCGTATCGGACTTCTCCACAGATACGCAGTATTTT. It is translated as CASSVSDFSTDTQYF.

V is TRBV6-5 and J is TRBJ2-1; D is possibly TRBD1 (6 bases). The CDR3 consists of 15 residues. CDR1 MNHEY and CDR2 SVGAGI come from the germline V gene. Trimming cost V 5 bases and J 5 bases, with 16 bases left between them. CDR3 sequence (DNA): TGTGCCAGCAGTATCGGGACAACCGGCCACAATGAGCAGTTCTTC. This sequence encodes CASSIGTTGHNEQFF.

J is TRBJ2-1 and V is TRBV13; maybe TRBD2 (6 bases). This CDR3 region has 15 residues. Germline V CDR1 and CDR2: PRHDT, FYEKMQ (reference sequence). V was clipped by 4 bases and J by 4 bases, with 14 bases between them. Here the CDR3 reads CASSSGVAAYNEQFF. The CDR3 DNA is TGTGCCAGCAGCTCCGGGGTAGCGGCGTACAATGAGCAGTTCTTC.

V gene TRBV15 combines with J gene TRBJ1-3, with D unclear. Germline V lookup: CDR1 LNHNV, CDR2 YYDKDF (reference sequence). The CDR3 is 16 residues long. V was cut by 2 bases and J by 4 bases, with 15 bases left in between. The CDR3: CATSRSGVLKGNTIYF. Here the CDR3 DNA reads TGTGCCACCAGCAGAAGCGGGGTACTAAAAGGAAACACCATATATTTT.

The chain joins TRBV7-2 to TRBJ2-3; 12 nucleotides agree with TRBD2. Germline CDR1 is SGHTA and CDR2 is FQGNSA. The CDR3 has 17 residues. Trimming cost V 3 bases and J 0 bases; bases outside gene matches: 4. The CDR3 DNA is TGTGCCAGCAGCTTGACTAGCGGGGGTTATAGCACAGATACGCAGTATTTT. Translation: CASSLTSGGYSTDTQYF.

The gene calls are TRBV28 and TRBJ1-2, with 7 positions matching TRBD1. This CDR3 comprises 14 residues. The germline gives CDR1 MDHEN, CDR2 SYDVKM. Trimming cost V 4 bases and J 4 bases; bases outside gene matches: 6. The CDR3 nucleotides are TGTGCCAGCAGTTCAGGACAGGCGCTCTATGGCTACACCTTC. It is translated as CASSSGQALYGYTF.

The CDR3 DNA sequence: TGTGCCAGCAGTTACTCTTCCAGGGCTGATCAGCCCCAGCATTTT. It translates to CASSYSSRADQPQHF. The chain links TRBV6-5 to TRBJ1-5; D is perhaps TRBD1 (5 bases). Germline-derived CDR1 and CDR2 are MNHEY and SVGAGI. The CDR3 covers 15 residues. The V end was cut by 0 bases, the J end by 5 bases, with 11 bases between.

J is TRBJ1-2 and V is TRBV2, with TRBD1 as a possible D gene (6 bases). The V gene's germline CDR1 is SNHLY and CDR2 FYNNEI. The CDR3 sequence is 14 residues long. The V end lost 6 bases, the J end lost 3 bases, and 14 bases lay between the germline ends. CDR3 residues: CASSLSQGYYGYTF. CDR3 DNA sequence: TGTGCCAGCAGCCTCTCGCAGGGGTACTATGGCTACACCTTC.

The chain has TRBV9 and TRBJ2-3, with 8 bases matching TRBD1. The CDR3 has 14 residues. Looked up from germline, CDR1 is SGDLS and CDR2 is YYNGEE. Trimming cost V 5 bases and J 3 bases; bases outside gene matches: 5. The CDR3 DNA reads TGTGCCAGCAGTGGAGGACAGGGAACAGATACGCAGTATTTT. It translates to CASSGGQGTDTQYF. The full variable domain, rest sourced from reference TRBV9 and TRBJ2-3, is DSGVTQTPKHLITATGQRVTLRCSPRSGDLSVYWYQQSLDQGLQFLIQYYNGEERAKGNILERFSAQQFPDLHSELNLSSLELGDSALYFCASSGGQGTDTQYFGPGTRLTVL.

The gene calls are TRBV28 and TRBJ2-3; 8 positions agree with TRBD1. The CDR3 has 13 residues. CDR1 is MDHEN, CDR2 SYDVKM, per germline. Trimming removed 7 bases from V and 3 bases from J; junction bases left unmatched: 3. The CDR3 is CASMTGATDTQYF. CDR3 bases: TGTGCCAGCATGACAGGGGCGACAGATACGCAGTATTTT. Looking up the rest from reference TRBV28 and TRBJ2-3 gives the full variable domain: DVKVTQSSRYLVKRTGEKVFLECVQDMDHENMFWYRQDPGLGLRLIYFSYDVKMKEKGDIPEGYSVSREKKERFSLILESASTNQTSMYLCASMTGATDTQYFGPGTRLTVL.

The CDR3 DNA reads as TGTGCCATCAGTGTTAGCGGATACCAAGAGACCCAGTACTTC. Its protein is CAISVSGYQETQYF. The chain uses TRBV10-3 and TRBJ2-5, with a weak D call TRBD2 (6 bases). Germline CDR1 and CDR2: ENHRY and SYGVKD. V was trimmed by 4 bases and J by 0 bases, leaving 9 bases between them. This CDR3 has 14 amino acids.

The V and J genes are TRBV5-1 and TRBJ2-1, with 11 bases aligning to TRBD1. V lost 1 base to trimming and J lost 8 bases; unmatched junction nucleotides: 8. The CDR3 consists of 16 residues. The germline CDR1 and CDR2 sequences are SGHRS and YFSETQ. The CDR3 DNA is TGCGCCAGCAGCTTGTATGGACAGGGGGCGTGGGATGAGCAGTTCTTC. This encodes CASSLYGQGAWDEQFF.

The chain combines TRBV27 with TRBJ2-7, with D possibly matching TRBD1 (6 bases). CDR1 is MNHEY, CDR2 SMNVEV, per germline (reference sequence). V dropped 1 base and J dropped 9 bases, with 28 bases sitting between them. This CDR3 spans 18 amino acids. CDR3 region: CASSLYAPRGRGRYRQYV. CDR3 nucleotides: TGTGCCAGCAGTTTATATGCCCCCCGGGGCAGGGGTCGCTATAGGCAGTACGTC.

CDR3 amino acids: CASSLTEGSVADTQYF. The CDR3 bases are TGCGCCAGCAGCTTGACGGAGGGTTCGGTAGCAGATACGCAGTATTTT. This chain links TRBV5-1 with TRBJ2-3; maybe TRBD2 (6 bases). Germline V gives CDR1 SGHRS, CDR2 YFSETQ. This CDR3 has 16 residues. The V end was cut by 1 base, the J end by 4 bases, with 16 bases between.

This chain joins TRBV10-1 and TRBJ2-1; tentative D call: TRBD2 (6 bases). Trimming pared 5 bases from V and 1 base from J, leaving 12 bases between. Germline V lookup: CDR1 WNHNN, CDR2 SYGVQD (reference sequence). CDR3 length: 15 amino acids. The DNA for the CDR3 is TGCGCCAGCAGTTTAACCGGGACTTCCTACAATGAGCAGTTCTTC. It encodes CASSLTGTSYNEQFF.